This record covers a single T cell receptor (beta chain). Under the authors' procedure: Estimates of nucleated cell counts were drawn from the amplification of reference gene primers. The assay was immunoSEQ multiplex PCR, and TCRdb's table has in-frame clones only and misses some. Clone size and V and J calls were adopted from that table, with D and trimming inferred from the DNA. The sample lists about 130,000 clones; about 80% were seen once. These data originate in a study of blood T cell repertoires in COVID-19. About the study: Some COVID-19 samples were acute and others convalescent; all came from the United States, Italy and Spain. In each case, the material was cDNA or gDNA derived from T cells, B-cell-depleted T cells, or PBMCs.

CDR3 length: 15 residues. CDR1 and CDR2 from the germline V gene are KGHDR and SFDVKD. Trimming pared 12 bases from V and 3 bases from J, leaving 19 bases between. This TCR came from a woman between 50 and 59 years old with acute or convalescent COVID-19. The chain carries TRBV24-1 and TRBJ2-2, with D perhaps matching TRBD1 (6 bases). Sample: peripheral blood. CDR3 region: CAAGPGHGYTGELFF. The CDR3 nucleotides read TGTGCCGCCGGACCGGGACACGGATACACCGGGGAGCTGTTTTTT.